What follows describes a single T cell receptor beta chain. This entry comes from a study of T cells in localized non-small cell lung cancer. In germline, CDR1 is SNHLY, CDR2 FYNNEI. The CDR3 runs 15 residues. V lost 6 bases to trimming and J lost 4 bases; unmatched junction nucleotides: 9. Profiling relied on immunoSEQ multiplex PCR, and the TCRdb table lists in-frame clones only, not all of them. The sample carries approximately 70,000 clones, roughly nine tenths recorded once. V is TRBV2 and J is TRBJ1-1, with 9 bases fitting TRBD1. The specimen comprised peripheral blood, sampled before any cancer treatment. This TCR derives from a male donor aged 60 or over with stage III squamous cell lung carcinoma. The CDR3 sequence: CASSRDRDVGTEAFF. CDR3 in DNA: TGTGCCAGCAGCCGGGACAGGGATGTCGGCACTGAAGCTTTCTTT.